This T cell receptor (beta chain) was recovered during a study of T cell clonality in common variable immunodeficiency. This clone showed up many times. The read terminates 3 residues ahead of where the CDR3 ends, so the germline J gene completes it. The germline V and J ends were trimmed by 5 bases and 4 bases, with 11 bases remaining between them. The CDR3 runs to 13 residues. TCRdb keeps only in-frame clones here, not all; method: immunoSEQ multiplex PCR. The sample shows roughly 50,000 clones, none of them appearing just once. This clonotype originated in a person aged 18 to 70 in good health. V usage is TRBV12-3 or TRBV12-4 and J usage is TRBJ2-5; possibly TRBD2 for D (5 bases). Sequencing was carried out using peripheral blood mononuclear cells. CDR3: CASSLSRGETQYF. CDR3 bases read: TGTGCCAGCAGTCTATCCCGGGGAGAGACC.